A single sample gave rise to the 30 T cell receptor beta chains below, sequenced in a study of identical twins. TCRdb reprocessed the 5' RACE reads with MiXCR, giving one entry per CDR3 protein. The sample carries 150,000 or so distinct CDR3 sequences, 3% to 4.5% recorded once. The sequencing sample was made of memory T cells sorted from blood. These receptors all stem from a young man in good health.

This clonotype was detected ten times or more. The genes are TRBV7-2 and TRBJ1-5; no clear D. This CDR3 comprises 14 residues. CDR1 is SGHTA and CDR2 is FQGNSA in the germline V gene. V lost 5 bases and J lost 0, with 8 bases in between. CDR3 amino acids: CASSPEYSNQPQHF. The CDR3 DNA is TGTGCCAGCAGCCCAGAGTATAGCAATCAGCCCCAGCATTTT.

This clonotype was recorded many times. Written as DNA, the CDR3 is TGCGCCAGCAGTGAGGCCAGCCCGGGGCGGGAAAAACTGTTTTTT. Amino acid sequence: CASSEASPGREKLFF. V is TRBV10-2 and J is TRBJ1-4; D possibly corresponds to TRBD1 (5 bases). The germline V and J ends were trimmed by 2 bases and 8 bases, with 15 bases remaining between them. Germline loops: CDR1 WSHSY, CDR2 SAAADI. CDR3 length equals 15 residues.

This clonotype was counted ten times or more. The CDR3 DNA is TGTGCCAGCAGTGACCCCGGGACACTCCCCACCGAGCAGTACTTC. As protein: CASSDPGTLPTEQYF. This chain connects TRBV6-4 to TRBJ2-7, with D perhaps matching TRBD1 (6 bases). V was clipped by 2 bases and J by 6 bases, with 17 bases between them. Germline CDR1 MRHNA, CDR2 SNTAGT. There are 15 residues in the CDR3.

In its sample, this clonotype was seen many times. J is TRBJ2-7 and V is TRBV20-1, with D unclear. The CDR3 is 15 amino acids. V lost 3 bases to trimming and J lost 4 bases, with 19 bases between them. Germline loops: CDR1 DFQATT, CDR2 SNEGSKA (reference sequence). The CDR3 spells CSARTTDRSLYEQYF. In DNA, the CDR3 is TGCAGTGCTAGGACAACGGACCGCAGCTTATACGAGCAGTACTTC.

This clonotype has a count of ten or more. V is TRBV6-5 and J is TRBJ1-4; D is possibly TRBD1 (5 bases). V was pared by 2 bases and J by 0 bases, with 7 bases between. CDR1 MNHEY and CDR2 SVGAGI come from the germline V gene. The CDR3 is 15 residues long. The CDR3 DNA sequence: TGTGCCAGCAGTTACGGGACGACAACTAATGAAAAACTGTTTTTT. Amino acid sequence: CASSYGTTTNEKLFF.

This clonotype appeared a single time. The chain carries TRBV28 and TRBJ1-1; tentative D call: TRBD1 (5 bases). The CDR3 runs to 16 residues. Germline V gene sequence: CDR1 MDHEN, CDR2 SYDVKM. Deletions cut 5 bases from V and 3 bases from J, with 19 bases between. CDR3 sequence reads: CASSDPPGRRDTEAFF. The CDR3 DNA follows: TGTGCCAGCAGTGATCCCCCGGGACGGAGGGACACTGAAGCTTTCTTT.

The table lists this clonotype with many counts. One end of the junction is discordant with germline, which a read error may explain. J is TRBJ2-1 and V is TRBV5-1, with 7 bases matching TRBD2. CDR1 SGHRS and CDR2 YFSETQ come from the germline V gene. The CDR3 runs to 15 residues. This CDR3 is CASNLGGSGIHEQFF. The DNA of the CDR3 is TGCGCCAGCAACTTGGGAGGAAGCGGGATTCATGAGCAGTTCTTC. The full variable domain, its missing parts supplied by reference TRBV5-1 and TRBJ2-1, is KAGVTQTPRYLIKTRGQQVTLSCSPISGHRSVSWYQQTPGQGLQFLFEYFSETQRNKGNFPGRFSGRQFSNSRSEMNVSTLELGDSALYLCASNLGGSGIHEQFFGPGTRLTVL.

The sample holds many counts of this clonotype. J is TRBJ2-1 and V is TRBV7-2; D remains ambiguous. The CDR3 has 15 amino acids. In germline, CDR1 is SGHTA, CDR2 FQGNSA. The V gene lost 1 base and the J gene lost 0 bases, with 7 bases spanning the gap. The CDR3 nucleotides read TGTGCCAGCAGCTTAGACTGGGGCTCCTACAATGAGCAGTTCTTC. Protein: CASSLDWGSYNEQFF.

This clonotype has at least ten counts. This chain links TRBV7-9 with TRBJ2-1, with D perhaps TRBD2 (6 bases). The CDR3 loop spans 13 amino acids. From germline, CDR1 is SEHNR and CDR2 FQNEAQ (reference sequence). V dropped 2 bases and J dropped 10 bases, with 12 bases sitting between them. CDR3 in amino acids: CASSLRGLPEQFF. The CDR3 region has the DNA TGTGCCAGCAGCTTACGGGGACTTCCAGAGCAGTTCTTC.

This clonotype occurred many times. V usage is TRBV6-6 and J usage is TRBJ1-1; D gene ambiguous. CDR1 and CDR2 from the germline V gene are MNHNY and SVGAGI (reference sequence). The CDR3 is made up of 13 amino acids. V was shortened by 10 bases and J by 2 bases, with 14 bases between the two germline ends. The CDR3 DNA reads TGTGCCACCGCACATAATCCTAACACTGAAGCTTTCTTT. Its translation: CATAHNPNTEAFF.

This clonotype was counted many times. The chain carries TRBV7-2 and TRBJ1-1; no definite D call. Germline V gene lookup returns CDR1 SGHTA and CDR2 FQGNSA. Deletions cut 4 bases from V and 0 bases from J, with 9 bases between. The CDR3 covers 14 residues. This CDR3 is CASSYRALNTEAFF. The CDR3 nucleotides read TGTGCCAGCAGCTACCGGGCGTTGAACACTGAAGCTTTCTTT.

This clonotype was seen repeatedly, ten times or more. V gene TRBV3-1 combines with J gene TRBJ2-1; D not certain. Germline V lookup: CDR1 LGHDT, CDR2 YNNKEL (reference sequence). V lost 6 bases and J 6 bases, leaving 6 bases between the germline ends. The CDR3 spans 11 residues. In nucleotides, the CDR3 is TGTGCCAGCAGGGATATCAATGAGCAGTTCTTC. This codes for CASRDINEQFF.

In this sample, this clonotype turned up many times. The chain uses TRBV27 and TRBJ2-3; no clear D gene. The CDR3 has 14 amino acids. Between the trimmed V and J ends, which lost 2 bases and 0 bases, there was a span of 6 bases. The germline V gene has CDR1 MNHEY and CDR2 SMNVEV (reference sequence). CDR3 loop: CASSLKWSTDTQYF. The CDR3 region has the DNA TGTGCCAGCAGTTTAAAGTGGAGCACAGATACGCAGTATTTT.

This clonotype has a count of ten or more. V is TRBV12-3 or TRBV12-4 and J is TRBJ2-4; a weak D match, TRBD2 (6 bases). The CDR3 runs 14 residues. V was pared by 5 bases and J by 8 bases, with 16 bases between. The CDR3 protein is CASSGGLTRDIQYF. The DNA for the CDR3 is TGTGCCAGCAGTGGCGGACTAACGAGGGACATTCAGTACTTC.

Ten or more counts support this clonotype. This chain's CDR3 is CASSPQPPRRRTGSYEQYF. CDR3 nucleotide sequence: TGTGCCAGCTCCCCTCAACCCCCCCGGCGACGGACAGGGTCGTACGAGCAGTACTTC. The J gene is TRBJ2-7, the V gene TRBV11-2; 8 bases are shared with TRBD1. Per the germline V gene, CDR1 is SGHAT and CDR2 is FQNNGV. V lost 8 bases and J lost 4; bases outside the gene matches: 25. The CDR3 contains 19 residues.

In this sample, this clonotype turned up many times. The chain carries TRBV20-1 and TRBJ2-7, with D perhaps being TRBD1 or TRBD2 (5 bases each). Germline lookup yields CDR1 DFQATT and CDR2 SNEGSKA (reference sequence). Trimming took 5 bases from V and 1 from J, leaving 12 bases between them. The CDR3 contains 13 residues. CDR3 sequence: CSAARERSYEQYF. CDR3 coding DNA: TGCAGTGCTGCCAGGGAGAGGTCCTACGAGCAGTACTTC.

This clonotype has ten or more counts. The V call is TRBV19, the J call TRBJ1-6; the D is unclear. The CDR3 is 13 residues long. Deletions cut 6 bases from V and 7 bases from J, with 10 bases between. The germline V gene encodes CDR1 LNHDA and CDR2 SQIVND (reference sequence). The CDR3 DNA follows: TGTGCCAGTAGAGCGGACGGGAATTCACCCCTCCACTTT. Encoded protein: CASRADGNSPLHF.

The CDR3 DNA sequence: TGTGCCAGCAGTACGCCCGGGCGGAACTCTGGGGCCAACGTCCTGACTTTC. Its protein is CASSTPGRNSGANVLTF. The rearrangement links TRBV6-1 to TRBJ2-6; D unclear. This CDR3 comprises 17 residues. V lost 5 bases and J lost 0, with 14 bases in between. Germline values: CDR1 MNHNS, CDR2 SASEGT.

The chain carries TRBV11-2 and TRBJ1-5; D is unclear. V was clipped by 2 bases and J by 0 bases, with 11 bases between them. The CDR3 covers 16 residues. Looked up from germline, CDR1 is SGHAT and CDR2 is FQNNGV. The CDR3 loop is CASSLRADSSNQPQHF. The CDR3 DNA follows: TGTGCCAGCAGCTTAAGGGCAGACTCTAGCAATCAGCCCCAGCATTTT.

Only a few counts were recorded for this clonotype. The genes are TRBV27 and TRBJ2-7; the match to TRBD2 covers 7 bases. The CDR3 length is 15 residues. Germline assignment: CDR1 MNHEY and CDR2 SMNVEV (reference sequence). V dropped 5 bases and J dropped 7; count of bases not matched to a gene: 14. CDR3 nucleotide sequence: TGTGCCAGCAGTACCCGATCCGGGGGGAGGAGAGAGCAGTACTTC. This codes for CASSTRSGGRREQYF.

To note about this clonotype: This may be a read error, as it is one base from a much larger clone. The conserved phenylalanine or tryptophan normally closing the CDR3 is absent here, so this likely arose from a read error. This chain links TRBV7-9 with TRBJ2-1; D is uncertain. The CDR3 sequence is 12 residues long. With 6 bases removed from V and 9 bases from J, the gap between germline ends came to 12 bases. Per the germline V gene, CDR1 is SEHNR and CDR2 is FQNEAQ (reference sequence). The CDR3 bases are TGTGCCAGCAGTTCGGTGGTGGGTGAGCAGTTCTAC. Translated, it gives CASSSVVGEQFY.

The chain uses TRBV19 and TRBJ2-1; D may be TRBD2 (5 bases). The V end lost 1 base, the J end lost 5 bases, and 15 bases lay between the germline ends. From germline, CDR1 is LNHDA and CDR2 SQIVND (reference sequence). The CDR3 runs to 16 residues. In DNA, the CDR3 is TGTGCCAGTAGTATAGGGACTGGGCGTTCCCACAATGAGCAGTTCTTC. It is translated as CASSIGTGRSHNEQFF.

This clonotype appeared once. The V and J genes are TRBV11-3 and TRBJ2-6; a weak D match, TRBD2 (5 bases). This CDR3 has 13 amino acids. Trimming shortened V by 5 bases and J by 9 bases, and 11 bases separated the two germline ends. CDR1 and CDR2 (germline): SGHNT, YENEEA. Here the CDR3 DNA reads TGTGCCAGCAGCGCCCGGGAAGTCAACGTCCTGACTTTC. This codes for CASSAREVNVLTF. The variable domain in full, with the rest retrieved from reference TRBV11-3 and TRBJ2-6, is EAGVVQSPRYKIIEKKQPVAFWCNPISGHNTLYWYLQNLGQGPELLIRYENEEAVDDSQLPKDRFSAERLKGVDSTLKIQPAELGDSAVYLCASSAREVNVLTFGAGSRLTVL.

The table lists this clonotype with many counts. The chain couples TRBV6-1 to TRBJ2-1; a possible D gene is TRBD1 (5 bases). V was shortened by 0 bases and J by 6 bases, with 15 bases between the two germline ends. CDR1 and CDR2 from the germline V gene are MNHNS and SASEGT. There are 16 residues in the CDR3. The CDR3 sequence: CASSEAPRASLNEQFF. The DNA of the CDR3 is TGTGCCAGCAGTGAAGCGCCCAGGGCCAGTCTCAATGAGCAGTTCTTC.

This clonotype showed up many times. The gene calls are TRBV5-1 and TRBJ2-7; 8 bases match TRBD1. After removal of 0 bases from V and 5 bases from J, the junction contained 4 bases not matched to a gene. Looked up from germline, CDR1 is SGHRS and CDR2 is YFSETQ. The CDR3 spans 14 residues. The CDR3 DNA reads TGCGCCAGCAGCTTGGGGACAGGGCATGACGAGCAGTACTTC. It is translated as CASSLGTGHDEQYF.

This clonotype was detected ten times or more. V gene TRBV7-9 combines with J gene TRBJ2-7, with no clear D. Germline CDR1 is SEHNR and CDR2 is FQNEAQ (reference sequence). There are 13 residues in the CDR3. The V end was cut by 2 bases, the J end by 3 bases, with 8 bases between. The CDR3 sequence: CASSLSTDYEQYF. The CDR3 DNA sequence: TGTGCCAGCAGCTTATCAACTGACTACGAGCAGTACTTC.

The chain employs TRBV24-1 and TRBJ2-1; 7 nucleotides line up with TRBD2. The CDR3 has 14 amino acids. Germline CDR1 KGHDR, CDR2 SFDVKD. The ends lost 6 bases at V and 0 bases at J; junction bases unmatched: 1. Written as DNA, the CDR3 is TGTGCCACCAGTAGGACTAGCTCCTACAATGAGCAGTTCTTC. Its protein is CATSRTSSYNEQFF.

This clonotype was seen repeatedly, ten times or more. CDR3 region: CASSLGGRADTGELFF. The CDR3 DNA follows: TGTGCCAGCAGCTTGGGCGGGAGGGCCGACACCGGGGAGCTGTTTTTT. The J gene is TRBJ2-2, the V gene TRBV5-6; TRBD2 matches at 9 bases. Unmatched junction bases numbered 3, after V lost 0 bases and J lost 3 bases. Germline-derived CDR1 and CDR2 are SGHDT and YYEEEE. The length of the CDR3 is 16 residues.

This clonotype has at least ten counts. This chain links TRBV3-1 with TRBJ2-1; the match to TRBD2 covers 9 bases. Germline V gene lookup returns CDR1 LGHDT and CDR2 YNNKEL (reference sequence). The CDR3 runs 15 residues. V trimming: 1 base; J trimming: 7 bases; junction bases outside the gene matches: 5. The CDR3 DNA reads TGTGCCAGCAGCCAAGGCGGGAGGGCCTGGAATGAGCAGTTCTTC. As protein: CASSQGGRAWNEQFF.

This clonotype was seen repeatedly, ten times or more. The chain carries TRBV6-5 and TRBJ2-3, with D perhaps matching TRBD1 (7 bases). Per the germline V gene, CDR1 is MNHEY and CDR2 is SVGAGI. This CDR3 spans 16 amino acids. Trimming took 0 bases from V and 5 from J, leaving 15 bases between them. CDR3 loop: CASSYSGGGGKDTQYF. As DNA, the CDR3 is TGTGCCAGCAGTTACTCTGGAGGGGGCGGGAAAGATACGCAGTATTTT.